This T cell receptor (beta chain) was sequenced in a study of human T cells and chemical hapten exposure. Study at large: All patients underwent weekly scalp dosing with diphenylcyclopropenone for the full roughly 25-week study.

V shed 4 bases, J shed 7 bases, and the junction held 5 bases outside the gene matches. This CDR3 has 14 amino acids. The germline gives CDR1 LNHNV, CDR2 YYDKDF (reference sequence). Time point given: patch test 3, about 24 weeks after DPC sensitization. Treatment noted: therapeutic diphenylcyclopropenone sensitization with weekly scalp DPC. Each CDR3 protein gets one entry after TCRdb re-called the RACE reads with MiXCR. The top ten hold under 2.5% of the sample, which has about 190,000 distinct CDR3 sequences, under 30% seen once. The specimen was whole blood, collected in connection with sensitization to the hapten diphenylcyclopropenone (DPC). This receptor was taken from a woman aged 40-49 years with alopecia areata. Some clones in this sample may be carry-over from other donors' samples. This chain connects TRBV15 to TRBJ2-1; 9 bases align to TRBD2. In DNA form, the CDR3 reads TGTGCCACCAGCACGCGACTAGCGGCAAATGAGCAGTTCTTC. Its translation is CATSTRLAANEQFF.